Described below is a single T cell receptor (beta chain) sequence and its context. The sample originates from a study of CD8 T cells in Susac syndrome. After removal of 0 bases from V and 4 bases from J, the junction contained 6 bases not matched to a gene. The germline V gene has CDR1 LGHDT and CDR2 YNNKEL (reference sequence). This CDR3 contains 16 residues. Random hexamers primed reverse transcription of about 0.45 to 1 ug RNA. TCRdb reprocessed the immunoSEQ multiplex PCR reads via MiXCR and lists one record per CDR3 protein. This sample has 400,000 to 550,000 distinct CDR3 sequences, with approximately 89% found just once.

The source of this sequence is a human donor with multiple sclerosis. The rearrangement links TRBV3-1 to TRBJ2-1; TRBD2 matches 7 bases. The sample was CD8+ T cells from PBMCs. For the CDR3, the DNA is TGTGCCAGCAGCCAAGATCAGAATAGCGGGTACAATGAGCAGTTCTTC. This encodes CASSQDQNSGYNEQFF.